This record concerns one TCR beta chain sequence. This sample is drawn from a study of cytomegalovirus exposure and HLA in healthy donors. Study-level information: Per a later analysis, the approximately 620 first-cohort and approximately 120 validation repertoires shared one platform.

TCRdb keeps only in-frame clones here, not all; method: immunoSEQ multiplex PCR. The sample comprises 80,000 to 95,000 clones, approximately 96% of which are singletons, and approximately 1.2% rests with the top ten. Per germline, CDR1 MNHEY and CDR2 SMNVEV (reference sequence). V lost 6 bases and J lost 5; bases outside the gene matches: 7. CDR3 length: 14 amino acids. The chain couples TRBV27 to TRBJ1-5; 7 positions agree with TRBD1. What was sequenced was PBMCs. The TCR was taken from a woman aged 18-35 years in good health and CMV-seronegative. CDR3 coding DNA: TGTGCCAGCAGCCTCGACAGGGTGCATCAGCCCCAGCATTTT. Encoded protein: CASSLDRVHQPQHF.